Listed below are T cell receptor beta chains from one sample, sequenced in a study of blood T cells in healthy people across ages. TCRdb used MiXCR to reprocess the 5' RACE reads, holding one entry per CDR3 protein. The table includes fewer than 650,000 distinct CDR3 sequences, about 25% detected once. These data were likewise used in another study, on T cells of mothers and their children.

Input material: blood. The receptors stem from a boy under 10 years old in good health. Both conserved end residues are part of each CDR3. Fields, in order: clone size, V gene, CDR3 protein. A clone size is listed for some rows: how often the clone was seen (once, few, many), or a class if it is expanded.

size: few
V: TRBV7-9
CDR3: CASKGGSGANVLTF

size: -
V: TRBV5-8
CDR3: CASSALQEKLFF

size: -
V: TRBV15
CDR3: CATSRTSSYEQYF

size: -
V: TRBV19
CDR3: CASTPKPGSAKNIQYF

size: few
V: TRBV7-3
CDR3: CASSLYSGPGYEQYF

size: few
V: TRBV5-5
CDR3: CASSLTLAGGYEQFF

size: -
V: TRBV29-1
CDR3: CSVELWALSSYEQYF

size: once
V: TRBV14
CDR3: CASSLRDRVFYEQYF

size: -
V: TRBV7-9
CDR3: CASSKQGNSNEKLFF

size: few
V: TRBV25-1
CDR3: CASSVSPDTQYF

size: few
V: TRBV12-3/TRBV12-4
CDR3: CASSLDGLAGAEQFF

size: few
V: TRBV29-1
CDR3: CSVASGRSYEQYF

size: -
V: TRBV19
CDR3: CASSITGAGELFF

size: few
V: TRBV20-1
CDR3: CSAYNSGSSFF